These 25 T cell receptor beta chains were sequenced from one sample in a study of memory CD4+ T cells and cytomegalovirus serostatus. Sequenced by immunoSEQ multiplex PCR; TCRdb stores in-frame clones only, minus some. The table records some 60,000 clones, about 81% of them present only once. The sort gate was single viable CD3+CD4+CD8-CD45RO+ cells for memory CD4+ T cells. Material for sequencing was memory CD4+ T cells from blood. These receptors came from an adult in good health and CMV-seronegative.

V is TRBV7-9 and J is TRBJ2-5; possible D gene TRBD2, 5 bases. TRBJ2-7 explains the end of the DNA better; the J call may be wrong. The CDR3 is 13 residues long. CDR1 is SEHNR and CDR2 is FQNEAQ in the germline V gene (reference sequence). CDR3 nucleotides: TGTGCCAGCAGATCAGAACTCGCGGGCGAGCAGTACTTC. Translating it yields CASRSELAGEQYF.

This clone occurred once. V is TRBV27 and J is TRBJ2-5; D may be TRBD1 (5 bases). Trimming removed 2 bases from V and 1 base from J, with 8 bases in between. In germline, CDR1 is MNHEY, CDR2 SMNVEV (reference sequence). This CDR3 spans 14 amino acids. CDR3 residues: CASSLKGSQETQYF. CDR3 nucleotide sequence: TGTGCCAGCAGTTTAAAGGGGTCCCAAGAGACCCAGTACTTC.

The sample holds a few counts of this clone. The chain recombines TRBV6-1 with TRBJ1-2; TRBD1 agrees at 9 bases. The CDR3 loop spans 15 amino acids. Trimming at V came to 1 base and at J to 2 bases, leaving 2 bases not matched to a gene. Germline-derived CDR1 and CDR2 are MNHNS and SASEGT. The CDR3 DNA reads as TGTGCCAGCAGTGAAGAGGGACAGGGAAACTATGGCTACACCTTC. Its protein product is CASSEEGQGNYGYTF.

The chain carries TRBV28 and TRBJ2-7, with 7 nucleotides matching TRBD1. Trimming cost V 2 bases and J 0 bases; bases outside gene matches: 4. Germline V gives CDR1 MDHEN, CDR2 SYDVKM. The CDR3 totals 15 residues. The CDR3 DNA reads TGTGCCAGCAGTTTAGAGACAGGGAGCTCCTACGAGCAGTACTTC. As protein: CASSLETGSSYEQYF.

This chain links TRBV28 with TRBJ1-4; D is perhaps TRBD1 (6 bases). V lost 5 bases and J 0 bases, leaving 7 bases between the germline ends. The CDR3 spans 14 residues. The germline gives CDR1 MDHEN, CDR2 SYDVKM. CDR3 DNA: TGTGCCAGCAGTAACAGGGCAACTAATGAAAAACTGTTTTTT. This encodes CASSNRATNEKLFF.

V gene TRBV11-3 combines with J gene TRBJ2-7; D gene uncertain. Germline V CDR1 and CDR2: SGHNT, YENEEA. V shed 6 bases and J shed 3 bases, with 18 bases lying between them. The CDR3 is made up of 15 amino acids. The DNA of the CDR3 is TGTGCCAGCAGTTCCGGAGCAGGTCCCTTCTACGAGCAGTACTTC. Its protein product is CASSSGAGPFYEQYF.

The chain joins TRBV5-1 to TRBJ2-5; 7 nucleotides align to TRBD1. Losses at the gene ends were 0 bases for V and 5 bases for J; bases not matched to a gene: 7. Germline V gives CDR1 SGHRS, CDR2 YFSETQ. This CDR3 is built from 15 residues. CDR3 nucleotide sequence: TGCGCCAGCAGCTTGGTAGGGGGCCGTGGGGAGACCCAGTACTTC. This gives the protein CASSLVGGRGETQYF.

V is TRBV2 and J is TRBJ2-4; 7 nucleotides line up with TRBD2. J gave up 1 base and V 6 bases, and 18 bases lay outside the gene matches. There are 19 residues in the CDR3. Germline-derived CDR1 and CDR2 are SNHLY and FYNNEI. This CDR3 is CASRENLAAQAGAKNIQYF. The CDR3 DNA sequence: TGTGCCAGCAGGGAGAACCTAGCGGCCCAAGCCGGGGCCAAAAACATTCAGTACTTC. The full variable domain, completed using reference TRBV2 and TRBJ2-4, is EPEVTQTPSHQVTQMGQEVILRCVPISNHLYFYWYRQILGQKVEFLVSFYNNEISEKSEIFDDQFSVERPDGSNFTLKIRSTKLEDSAMYFCASRENLAAQAGAKNIQYFGAGTRLSVL.

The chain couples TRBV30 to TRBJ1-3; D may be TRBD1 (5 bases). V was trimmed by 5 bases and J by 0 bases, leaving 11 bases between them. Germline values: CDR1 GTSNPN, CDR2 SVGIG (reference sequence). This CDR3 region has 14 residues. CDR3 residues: CAWSGLLSGNTIYF. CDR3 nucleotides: TGTGCCTGGTCGGGACTGCTCTCTGGAAACACCATATATTTT.

The CDR3 DNA sequence: TGTGCCAGCAGCGCAGTAGAGGGGTGGGGCGGGAGGGCCCGTCATCAAGAGCAGTTCTTC. It encodes CASSAVEGWGGRARHQEQFF. The chain recombines TRBV27 with TRBJ2-1, with 9 bases matching TRBD2. The CDR3 runs to 20 residues. Losses at the gene ends were 6 bases for V and 10 bases for J; bases not matched to a gene: 28. Germline values: CDR1 MNHEY, CDR2 SMNVEV (reference sequence).

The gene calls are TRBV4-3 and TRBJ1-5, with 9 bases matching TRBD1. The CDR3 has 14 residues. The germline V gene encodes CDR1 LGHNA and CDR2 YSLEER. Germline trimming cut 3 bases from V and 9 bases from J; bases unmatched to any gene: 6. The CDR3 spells CASSQDRGVGPQHF. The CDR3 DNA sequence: TGCGCCAGCAGCCAGGACAGGGGCGTCGGGCCCCAGCATTTT.

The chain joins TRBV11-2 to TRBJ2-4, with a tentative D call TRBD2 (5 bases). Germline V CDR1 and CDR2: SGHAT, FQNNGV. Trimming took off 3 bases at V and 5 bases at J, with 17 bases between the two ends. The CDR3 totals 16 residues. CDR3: CASSFGLAEGENIQYF. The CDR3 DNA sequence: TGTGCCAGCAGCTTTGGGTTAGCAGAGGGAGAAAACATTCAGTACTTC.

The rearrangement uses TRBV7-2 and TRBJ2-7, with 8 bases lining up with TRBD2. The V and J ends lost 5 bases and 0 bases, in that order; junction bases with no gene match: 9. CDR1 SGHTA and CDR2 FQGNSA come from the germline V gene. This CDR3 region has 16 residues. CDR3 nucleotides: TGTGCCAGCAGCCCCCGGGGGGGACAAATCTCCTACGAGCAGTACTTC. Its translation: CASSPRGGQISYEQYF.

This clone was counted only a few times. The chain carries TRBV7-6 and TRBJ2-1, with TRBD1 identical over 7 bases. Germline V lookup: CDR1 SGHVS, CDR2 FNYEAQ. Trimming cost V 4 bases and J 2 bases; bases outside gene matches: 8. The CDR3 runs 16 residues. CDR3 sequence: CASSSGQTITYNEQFF. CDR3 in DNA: TGTGCCAGCAGCTCGGGACAGACGATTACCTACAATGAGCAGTTCTTC.

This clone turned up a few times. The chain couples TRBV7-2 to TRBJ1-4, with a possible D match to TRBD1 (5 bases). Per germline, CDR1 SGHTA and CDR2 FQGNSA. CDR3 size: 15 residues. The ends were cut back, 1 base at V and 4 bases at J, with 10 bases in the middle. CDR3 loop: CASSLVAGNNEKLFF. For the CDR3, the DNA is TGTGCCAGCAGCTTAGTTGCAGGGAATAATGAAAAACTGTTTTTT. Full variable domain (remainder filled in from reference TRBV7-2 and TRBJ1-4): GAGVSQSPSNKVTEKGKDVELRCDPISGHTALYWYRQSLGQGLEFLIYFQGNSAPDKSGLPSDRFSAERTGGSVSTLTIQRTQQEDSAVYLCASSLVAGNNEKLFFGSGTQLSVL.

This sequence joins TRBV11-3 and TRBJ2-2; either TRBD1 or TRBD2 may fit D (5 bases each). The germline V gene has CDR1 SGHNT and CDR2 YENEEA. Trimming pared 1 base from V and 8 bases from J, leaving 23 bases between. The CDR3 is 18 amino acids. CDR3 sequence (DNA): TGTGCCAGCAGCTTAGGAGGTGCCCTCTCACGAGGGGTGGGGGAGCTGTTTTTT. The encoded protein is CASSLGGALSRGVGELFF.

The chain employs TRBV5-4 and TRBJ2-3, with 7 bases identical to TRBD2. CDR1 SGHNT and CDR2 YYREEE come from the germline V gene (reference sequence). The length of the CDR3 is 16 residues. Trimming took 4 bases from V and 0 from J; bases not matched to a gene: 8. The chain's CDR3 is CASSLGRAGSTDTQYF. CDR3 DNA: TGTGCCAGCAGCCTAGGGAGGGCAGGGAGCACAGATACGCAGTATTTT.

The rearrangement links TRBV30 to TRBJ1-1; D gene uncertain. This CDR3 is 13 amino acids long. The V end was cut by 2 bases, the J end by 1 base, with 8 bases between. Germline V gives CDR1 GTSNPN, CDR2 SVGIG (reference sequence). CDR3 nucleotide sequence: TGTGCCTGGAGTAAATACAGGAACACTGAAGCTTTCTTT. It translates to CAWSKYRNTEAFF.

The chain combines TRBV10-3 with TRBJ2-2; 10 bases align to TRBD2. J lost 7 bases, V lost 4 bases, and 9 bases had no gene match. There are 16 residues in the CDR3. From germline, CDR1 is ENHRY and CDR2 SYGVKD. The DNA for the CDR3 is TGTGCCATCAGTGTAACCGGGACTAGCGCTAACGGGGAGCTGTTTTTT. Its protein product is CAISVTGTSANGELFF.

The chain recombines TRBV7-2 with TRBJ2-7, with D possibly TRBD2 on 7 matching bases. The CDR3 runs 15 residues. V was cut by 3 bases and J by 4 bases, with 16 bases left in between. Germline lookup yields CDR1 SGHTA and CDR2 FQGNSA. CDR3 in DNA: TGTGCCAGCAGCTTTTCTAGCGGACAGCGTTACGAGCAGTACTTC. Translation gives CASSFSSGQRYEQYF.

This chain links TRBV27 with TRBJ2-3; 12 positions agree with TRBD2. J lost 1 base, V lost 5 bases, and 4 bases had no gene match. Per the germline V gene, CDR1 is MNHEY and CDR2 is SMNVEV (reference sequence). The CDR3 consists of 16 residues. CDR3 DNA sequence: TGTGCCAGCAGTAGGGGGACTAGCGGGCGCACAGATACGCAGTATTTT. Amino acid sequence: CASSRGTSGRTDTQYF.

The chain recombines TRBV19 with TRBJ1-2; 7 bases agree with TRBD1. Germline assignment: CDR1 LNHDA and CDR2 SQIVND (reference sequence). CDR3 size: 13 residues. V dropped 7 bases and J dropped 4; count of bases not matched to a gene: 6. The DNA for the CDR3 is TGTGCCAGTATCAAACAGGGGACCTATGGCTACACCTTC. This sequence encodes CASIKQGTYGYTF.

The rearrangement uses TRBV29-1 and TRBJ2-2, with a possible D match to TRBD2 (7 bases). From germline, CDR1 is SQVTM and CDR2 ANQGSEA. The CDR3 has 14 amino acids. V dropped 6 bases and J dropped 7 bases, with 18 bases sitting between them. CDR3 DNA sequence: TGCAGCGTGGGAAGGGGGAGGGCGTTCGGGGAGCTGTTTTTT. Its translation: CSVGRGRAFGELFF.

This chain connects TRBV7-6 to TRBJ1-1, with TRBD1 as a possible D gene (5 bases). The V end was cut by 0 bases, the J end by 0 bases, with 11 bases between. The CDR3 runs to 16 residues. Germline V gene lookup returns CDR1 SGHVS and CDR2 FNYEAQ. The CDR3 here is CASSLAPRGMNTEAFF. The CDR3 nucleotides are TGTGCCAGCAGCTTAGCGCCCCGGGGCATGAACACTGAAGCTTTCTTT.

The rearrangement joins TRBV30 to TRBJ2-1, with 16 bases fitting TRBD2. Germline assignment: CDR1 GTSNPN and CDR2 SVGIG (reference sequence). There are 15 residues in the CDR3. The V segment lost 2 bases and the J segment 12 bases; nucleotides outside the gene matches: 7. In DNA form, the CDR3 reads TGTGCCTGGAGTATCGGGACTAGCGGGGGGGGATCGCAGTTCTTC. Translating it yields CAWSIGTSGGGSQFF.